This T cell receptor (beta chain) was sequenced during a study of immune evolution from preneoplasia to lung adenocarcinoma. Study-level information: HLA loss of heterozygosity: roughly 6.6% AIS, around 16% MIA, about 32% ADC, none AAH.

Repertoires were generated with immunoSEQ multiplex PCR, while TCRdb's copy carries only in-frame clones and drops some. The sample consists of fewer than 4,500 clones, about 82% of them appearing once. The CDR3 runs 14 residues. V shed 8 bases, J shed 4 bases, and the junction held 8 bases outside the gene matches. CDR1 and CDR2 from the germline V gene are LNHNV and YYDKDF (reference sequence). Patients had resection in Japan or China between the mid-2010s and the late 2010s. Histologic diagnosis was independently verified by two lung pathologists. After pathologic assessment, macro-dissection selected premalignant or tumor cells for extraction.

The TCR was taken from a person in their fifties or sixties with lung adenocarcinoma. This chain uses TRBV15 with TRBJ2-3; TRBD2 agrees at 8 bases. Sequencing used FFPE invasive lung adenocarcinoma tissue. In nucleotides, the CDR3 is TGTGCCACCCTCCTTGCGGGAGGTGCAGATACGCAGTATTTT. The encoded protein is CATLLAGGADTQYF.